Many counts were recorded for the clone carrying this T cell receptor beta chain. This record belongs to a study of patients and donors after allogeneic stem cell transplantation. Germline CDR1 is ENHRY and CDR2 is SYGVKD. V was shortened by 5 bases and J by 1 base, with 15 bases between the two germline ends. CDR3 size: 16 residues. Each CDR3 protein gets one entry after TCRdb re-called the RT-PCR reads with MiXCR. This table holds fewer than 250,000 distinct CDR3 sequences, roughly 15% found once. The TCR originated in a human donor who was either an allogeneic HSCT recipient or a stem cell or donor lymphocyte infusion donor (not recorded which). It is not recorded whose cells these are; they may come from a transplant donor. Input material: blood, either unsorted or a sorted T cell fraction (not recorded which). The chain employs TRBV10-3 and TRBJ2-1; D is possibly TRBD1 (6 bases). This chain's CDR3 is CAISNLGRGSYNEQFF. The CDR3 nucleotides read TGTGCCATCAGTAACCTAGGCAGGGGATCCTACAATGAGCAGTTCTTC.